This TCR beta chain was retrieved from a study of shared clonotypes between healthy human individuals. Naive CD8 cells were CD45RO-negative, positively selected for CCR7, excluding terminally differentiated effector memory CD45RA+ cells. HIV-negative, healthy adults without recent acute infections or vaccinations were the donors. The data were produced by immunoSEQ multiplex PCR, yet TCRdb's version contains in-frame clones alone and is incomplete. Here the sample spans more than 2 million clones, about 93% being singletons. Regarding the study as a whole: Four donors shared approximately 5% of their naive CD4 clonotypes. On the whole, naive subsets had larger estimated richness than memory subsets had.

As concerns this clone: Its cognate antigen is unknown.

Germline CDR1 reads SGHVS; CDR2 reads FNYEAQ. Trimming stripped 1 base from V and 4 bases from J, with 26 bases between. The CDR3 is made up of 19 amino acids. The specimen was naive CD8+ T cells from PBMCs. This TCR was sampled from a man younger than 35 in good health. Some clones in this sample may be carry-over from other donors' samples. The chain recombines TRBV7-6 with TRBJ2-7, with D tentatively TRBD2 (6 bases). The CDR3 DNA sequence: TGTGCCAGCAGCTTAGTTCGGGTCGAAGGGCGACTAGACTGGTACGAGCAGTACTTC. Translation: CASSLVRVEGRLDWYEQYF.